Shown below are 13 T cell receptor beta chains from a single sample sequenced in a study of control samples from healthy donors and cancer patients. Sequencing used immunoSEQ multiplex PCR; TCRdb keeps in-frame clones, though not all of them. In the table there are around 200,000 clones, roughly 89% of which are singletons. The sample taken for sequencing was blood. Receptors were obtained from a woman between 25 and 40 years old in good health.

J is TRBJ2-1 and V is TRBV7-2; 9 positions agree with TRBD2. V was pared by 5 bases and J by 7 bases, with 12 bases of the junction left unmatched. Germline CDR1 and CDR2: SGHTA and FQGNSA. CDR3 length: 16 amino acids. The CDR3 is CASSPLWTSVGNEQFF. Here the CDR3 DNA reads TGTGCCAGCAGCCCCCTTTGGACTAGCGTCGGAAATGAGCAGTTCTTC.

The chain has TRBV10-1 and TRBJ2-7; D remains unclear. Germline V gene lookup returns CDR1 WNHNN and CDR2 SYGVQD (reference sequence). Trimming cost V 3 bases and J 0 bases, with 6 bases left between them. The CDR3 totals 13 residues. The CDR3: CASSDYNSYEQYF. Here the CDR3 DNA reads TGCGCCAGCAGTGACTACAACTCCTACGAGCAGTACTTC.

This clone was seen a single time. This chain connects TRBV18 to TRBJ2-5, with D perhaps TRBD1 (5 bases). The germline gives CDR1 KGHSH, CDR2 LQKENI. Trimming removed 2 bases from V and 5 bases from J, with 9 bases in between. The CDR3 covers 13 residues. The CDR3: CASSPAGMETQYF. The CDR3 bases are TGTGCCAGCTCACCAGCAGGGATGGAGACCCAGTACTTC.

V is TRBV27 and J is TRBJ1-2, with D perhaps matching TRBD1 (5 bases). V lost 0 bases and J lost 4, with 9 bases in between. Germline CDR1 and CDR2: MNHEY and SMNVEV (reference sequence). The CDR3 covers 14 residues. CDR3 nucleotides: TGTGCCAGCAGTTTATCCCCGGACATCTATGGCTACACCTTC. Its protein is CASSLSPDIYGYTF.

The V gene is TRBV5-6, the J gene TRBJ2-6, with a tentative D call TRBD1 (5 bases). Trimming stripped 4 bases from V and 2 bases from J, with 7 bases between. The CDR3 spans 14 residues. CDR1 and CDR2 (germline): SGHDT, YYEEEE. The CDR3 region has the DNA TGTGCCAGCAGCGGACAAACTGGGGCCAACGTCCTGACTTTC. Amino acids: CASSGQTGANVLTF. The full variable domain, completed using reference TRBV5-6 and TRBJ2-6, is DAGVTQSPTHLIKTRGQQVTLRCSPKSGHDTVSWYQQALGQGPQFIFQYYEEEERQRGNFPDRFSGHQFPNYSSELNVNALLLGDSALYLCASSGQTGANVLTFGAGSRLTVL.

This chain uses TRBV5-1 with TRBJ2-2; D possibly corresponds to TRBD1 (6 bases). Per the germline V gene, CDR1 is SGHRS and CDR2 is YFSETQ. Trimming took 5 bases from V and 5 from J, leaving 13 bases between them. The CDR3 spans 14 residues. CDR3 in amino acids: CASRDTGKTGELFF. The CDR3 DNA reads as TGCGCCAGCAGAGACACAGGGAAGACCGGGGAGCTGTTTTTT.

V gene TRBV13 combines with J gene TRBJ1-6, with D possibly matching TRBD1 (5 bases). Trimming took 5 bases from V and 7 from J, leaving 9 bases between them. The CDR3 totals 13 residues. The germline CDR1 and CDR2 sequences are PRHDT and FYEKMQ (reference sequence). DNA of the CDR3: TGTGCCAGCAGCACGGGACGGAATTCACCCCTCCACTTT. It specifies CASSTGRNSPLHF. Full variable domain (rest looked up from reference TRBV13 and TRBJ1-6): AAGVIQSPRHLIKEKRETATLKCYPIPRHDTVYWYQQGPGQDPQFLISFYEKMQSDKGSIPDRFSAQQFSDYHSELNMSSLELGDSALYFCASSTGRNSPLHFGNGTRLTVT.

This clone showed up just once. This specimen includes other DNA sequences encoding the same CDR3. CDR3 sequence reads: CASSYSGGNQPQHF. The CDR3 DNA is TGTGCCAGCAGTTATTCGGGGGGAAATCAGCCCCAGCATTTT. The chain couples TRBV6-5 to TRBJ1-5; perhaps TRBD1 as D (5 bases). Trimming cost V 3 bases and J 4 bases, with 10 bases left between them. This CDR3 spans 14 amino acids. Germline CDR1 MNHEY, CDR2 SVGAGI.

This chain uses TRBV5-1 with TRBJ1-1, with TRBD1 identical over 8 bases. The junction had 8 bases not matched to a gene; V was cut back by 3 bases and J by 4 bases. CDR1 is SGHRS and CDR2 is YFSETQ in the germline V gene. The length of the CDR3 is 15 residues. The CDR3 spells CASSYRQGSSTEAFF. CDR3 coding DNA: TGCGCCAGCAGCTACCGACAGGGGAGTTCCACTGAAGCTTTCTTT.

V usage is TRBV15 and J usage is TRBJ1-1, with 7 bases fitting TRBD1. With 0 bases clipped from V and 1 base from J, the junction kept 5 bases outside the gene matches. Germline CDR1 reads LNHNV; CDR2 reads YYDKDF (reference sequence). The CDR3 covers 16 residues. In nucleotides, the CDR3 is TGTGCCACCAGCAGAGATCCAGGGGGGAGGAACACTGAAGCTTTCTTT. Translated, it gives CATSRDPGGRNTEAFF.

The chain combines TRBV5-6 with TRBJ2-2; maybe TRBD2 (6 bases). Trimming left V 0 bases short and J 4 bases short, with 13 bases between. The germline CDR1 and CDR2 sequences are SGHDT and YYEEEE. This CDR3 has 16 amino acids. This CDR3 reads CASSLGSGEGTGELFF. The CDR3 DNA is TGTGCCAGCAGCTTGGGGTCGGGGGAAGGCACCGGGGAGCTGTTTTTT. The whole variable domain, filled in from reference TRBV5-6 and TRBJ2-2, reads DAGVTQSPTHLIKTRGQQVTLRCSPKSGHDTVSWYQQALGQGPQFIFQYYEEEERQRGNFPDRFSGHQFPNYSSELNVNALLLGDSALYLCASSLGSGEGTGELFFGEGSRLTVL.

The chain uses TRBV12-5 and TRBJ2-7; D call uncertain. CDR1 LGHNT and CDR2 FRNRAP come from the germline V gene. V lost 1 base to trimming and J lost 2 bases, with 9 bases between them. This CDR3 is 14 amino acids long. This CDR3 reads CASGLGAGPYEQYF. The CDR3 bases are TGTGCTAGTGGTTTGGGGGCAGGACCCTACGAGCAGTACTTC.

This clone was seen a few times. This same CDR3 is encoded by further DNA sequences in the sample. The DNA of the CDR3 is TGTGCCAGCAGTGAACTAGCGGGAGCAGATACGCAGTATTTT. It is translated as CASSELAGADTQYF. The chain has TRBV6-4 and TRBJ2-3; 11 bases fit TRBD2. The CDR3 extends over 14 amino acids. The germline CDR1 and CDR2 sequences are MRHNA and SNTAGT. Trimming took 3 bases from V and 4 from J; bases not matched to a gene: 0.